These 22 T cell receptor beta chains originate from one sample sequenced in a study of cytomegalovirus exposure and HLA in healthy donors. Primers included in the PCR were 60 Vbeta and 13 Jbeta primers. The data were produced by immunoSEQ multiplex PCR, yet TCRdb's version contains in-frame clones alone and is incomplete. The sample shows about 43,000 clones, roughly 77% of them seen only once. Specimen: PBMCs. The receptor set was obtained from a man aged 25-45 years in good health and CMV-seronegative.

This chain connects TRBV7-3 to TRBJ1-2; 10 nucleotides agree with TRBD1. V was clipped by 4 bases and J by 3 bases; unmatched bases: 2. The CDR3 extends over 14 amino acids. Germline assignment: CDR1 SGHTA and CDR2 FQGTGA. CDR3 sequence: CASSWTGGDYGYTF. The CDR3 bases are TGTGCCAGCAGCTGGACAGGGGGTGACTATGGCTACACCTTC.

This clone was observed once. V usage is TRBV5-5 and J usage is TRBJ2-3; D ambiguous. Germline CDR1 and CDR2: SGHKS and YYEKEE (reference sequence). Trimming took 2 bases from V and 0 from J, leaving 10 bases between them. This CDR3 comprises 15 residues. The CDR3 sequence: CASSFGGLSTDTQYF. In DNA, the CDR3 is TGTGCCAGCAGCTTCGGTGGGCTTAGCACAGATACGCAGTATTTT. The entire variable domain, with the rest obtained from reference TRBV5-5 and TRBJ2-3, is as follows: DAGVTQSPTHLIKTRGQQVTLRCSPISGHKSVSWYQQVLGQGPQFIFQYYEKEERGRGNFPDRFSARQFPNYSSELNVNALLLGDSALYLCASSFGGLSTDTQYFGPGTRLTVL.

The gene calls are TRBV27 and TRBJ2-7, with 9 bases matching TRBD1. CDR1 is MNHEY, CDR2 SMNVEV, per germline (reference sequence). The V and J ends lost 2 bases and 5 bases, in that order; junction bases with no gene match: 7. This CDR3 is built from 15 residues. The CDR3 DNA sequence: TGTGCCAGCAGTTTAAACCGGGACAGGGACAACGAGCAGTACTTC. This codes for CASSLNRDRDNEQYF.

This chain connects TRBV2 to TRBJ1-1; the D is unclear. The CDR3 extends over 16 amino acids. Trimming cost V 3 bases and J 6 bases, with 20 bases left between them. Germline assignment: CDR1 SNHLY and CDR2 FYNNEI. CDR3 sequence: CASSDFLRSGVAEAFF. For the CDR3, the DNA is TGTGCCAGCAGTGATTTTCTTCGGTCCGGGGTTGCTGAAGCTTTCTTT.

The chain carries TRBV27 and TRBJ2-7; 10 bases map to TRBD1. The CDR3 is made up of 12 amino acids. CDR1 and CDR2 from the germline V gene are MNHEY and SMNVEV (reference sequence). Losses at the gene ends were 6 bases for V and 4 bases for J; bases not matched to a gene: 0. CDR3 residues: CASRGQGYEQYF. DNA of the CDR3: TGTGCCAGCAGGGGACAGGGGTACGAGCAGTACTTC.

This clone was seen just once. The chain couples TRBV4-1 to TRBJ2-7; D may be TRBD2 (6 bases). V gave up 1 base and J gave up 4 bases, with 14 bases separating them. CDR1 and CDR2 (germline): MGHRA, YSYEKL. This CDR3 is 15 amino acids long. CDR3 coding DNA: TGCGCCAGCAGCCAAGGGTGGGACGGGAGATACGAGCAGTACTTC. It specifies CASSQGWDGRYEQYF.

The CDR3 here is CASSPDRGYVTEAFF. CDR3 in DNA: TGTGCCAGCAGTCCCGACAGGGGGTATGTCACTGAAGCTTTCTTT. This chain connects TRBV27 to TRBJ1-1, with 9 bases aligning to TRBD1. The CDR3 runs to 15 residues. Germline assignment: CDR1 MNHEY and CDR2 SMNVEV (reference sequence). The V segment lost 5 bases and the J segment 4 bases; nucleotides outside the gene matches: 8.

CDR3 sequence (DNA): TGTGCCACCAGCAGGGGGGAGGCGCAAGAGACCCAGTACTTC. Translating it yields CATSRGEAQETQYF. The V gene is TRBV15, the J gene TRBJ2-5; TRBD2 might be the D (6 bases). This CDR3 contains 14 residues. Per germline, CDR1 LNHNV and CDR2 YYDKDF (reference sequence). Between the trimmed V and J ends, which lost 3 bases and 2 bases, there was a span of 10 bases.

This clone was observed a few times. The genes are TRBV19 and TRBJ2-7; D remains ambiguous. CDR3 length: 13 residues. In germline, CDR1 is LNHDA, CDR2 SQIVND (reference sequence). Trimming took 5 bases from V and 6 from J, leaving 14 bases between them. The CDR3 is CASSPRDTPEQYF. The CDR3 DNA reads as TGTGCCAGTAGTCCAAGAGACACGCCCGAGCAGTACTTC.

The rearrangement joins TRBV7-2 to TRBJ2-5, with D possibly matching TRBD1 (6 bases). The CDR3 totals 13 residues. CDR1 and CDR2 (germline): SGHTA, FQGNSA. The V end lost 5 bases, the J end lost 2 bases, and 9 bases lay between the germline ends. The CDR3 DNA is TGTGCCAGCAGCCCGGGACAACAAGAGACCCAGTACTTC. The encoded protein is CASSPGQQETQYF. Complete variable domain (other parts from reference TRBV7-2 and TRBJ2-5): GAGVSQSPSNKVTEKGKDVELRCDPISGHTALYWYRQSLGQGLEFLIYFQGNSAPDKSGLPSDRFSAERTGGSVSTLTIQRTQQEDSAVYLCASSPGQQETQYFGPGTRLLVL.

The gene calls are TRBV19 and TRBJ2-1; 11 bases fit TRBD2. The CDR3 runs to 17 residues. CDR1 LNHDA and CDR2 SQIVND come from the germline V gene (reference sequence). V trimming: 0 bases; J trimming: 4 bases; junction bases outside the gene matches: 5. CDR3 nucleotide sequence: TGTGCCAGTAGTATAGATCGTCGACTAGCGGGATACAATGAGCAGTTCTTC. The encoded protein is CASSIDRRLAGYNEQFF.

This clone was detected only a few times. V is TRBV9 and J is TRBJ2-3; no clear D gene. The CDR3 covers 13 residues. The ends were cut back, 1 base at V and 5 bases at J, with 8 bases in the middle. Germline CDR1 is SGDLS and CDR2 is YYNGEE. The CDR3 is CASSVTSGDTQYF. DNA of the CDR3: TGTGCCAGCAGCGTAACGTCAGGAGATACGCAGTATTTT. Combining the CDR3 with reference TRBV9 and TRBJ2-3 gives the whole variable domain DSGVTQTPKHLITATGQRVTLRCSPRSGDLSVYWYQQSLDQGLQFLIQYYNGEERAKGNILERFSAQQFPDLHSELNLSSLELGDSALYFCASSVTSGDTQYFGPGTRLTVL.

V usage is TRBV7-2 and J usage is TRBJ1-2, with 7 bases fitting TRBD1. V was clipped by 1 base and J by 3 bases; unmatched bases: 5. The CDR3 totals 15 residues. Germline CDR1 is SGHTA and CDR2 is FQGNSA. The chain's CDR3 is CASSLGGGGYYGYTF. The DNA for the CDR3 is TGTGCCAGCAGCTTAGGAGGGGGCGGCTACTATGGCTACACCTTC.

This rearrangement joins TRBV5-1 to TRBJ2-1; the match to TRBD2 covers 9 bases. The CDR3 spans 15 residues. Germline lookup yields CDR1 SGHRS and CDR2 YFSETQ. V trimming: 0 bases; J trimming: 5 bases; junction bases outside the gene matches: 3. The CDR3 DNA is TGCGCCAGCAGCTTGGGCCCTAGCGGGGACAATGAGCAGTTCTTC. Encoded protein: CASSLGPSGDNEQFF.

The chain joins TRBV30 to TRBJ2-6; D gene unclear. The CDR3 spans 14 residues. V lost 0 bases, J lost 4 bases, and 7 bases lay in between. The germline CDR1 and CDR2 sequences are GTSNPN and SVGIG (reference sequence). CDR3 sequence: CAWSVQAGANVLTF. CDR3 sequence (DNA): TGTGCCTGGAGTGTGCAGGCGGGGGCCAACGTCCTGACTTTC. The full variable domain, its missing parts supplied by reference TRBV30 and TRBJ2-6, is SQTIHQWPATLVQPVGSPLSLECTVEGTSNPNLYWYRQAAGRGLQLLFYSVGIGQISSEVPQNLSASRPQDRQFILSSKKLLLSDSGFYLCAWSVQAGANVLTFGAGSRLTVL.

CDR3 DNA sequence: TGTGCCAGCAGCTCTAGGGGGACTAGCGGAGCCTACGAGCAGTACTTC. Its protein product is CASSSRGTSGAYEQYF. The chain couples TRBV7-2 to TRBJ2-7; 11 positions agree with TRBD2. This CDR3 contains 16 residues. Germline lookup yields CDR1 SGHTA and CDR2 FQGNSA. With V trimmed by 4 bases and J by 2 bases, 7 bases remained unmatched.

This chain uses TRBV15 with TRBJ1-2, with D possibly being TRBD1 (5 bases). Deletions cut 0 bases from V and 7 bases from J, with 12 bases between. Germline CDR1 is LNHNV and CDR2 is YYDKDF (reference sequence). The CDR3 is 14 amino acids. The CDR3 loop reads CATSRDPGLRGYTF. Here the CDR3 DNA reads TGTGCCACCAGCAGAGATCCAGGGTTACGTGGCTACACCTTC.

The chain has TRBV28 and TRBJ2-7; TRBD2 aligns across 7 bases. The length of the CDR3 is 14 residues. Germline-derived CDR1 and CDR2 are MDHEN and SYDVKM. V lost 1 base and J lost 7; bases outside the gene matches: 7. The CDR3 sequence: CASSLSRGGREQYF. Written as DNA, the CDR3 is TGTGCCAGCAGTTTATCGCGGGGAGGGAGGGAGCAGTACTTC.

This rearrangement joins TRBV6-6 to TRBJ1-5; a weak D match, TRBD1 (5 bases). Germline CDR1 is MNHNY and CDR2 is SVGAGI (reference sequence). With 7 bases removed from V and 6 bases from J, the gap between germline ends came to 19 bases. The CDR3 length is 15 residues. CDR3 region: CASTSGLRGGQPQHF. The CDR3, as DNA: TGTGCCAGCACTTCAGGCTTGCGGGGCGGTCAGCCCCAGCATTTT.

The chain links TRBV7-8 to TRBJ2-3; D is perhaps TRBD2 (6 bases). V lost 3 bases and J 0 bases, leaving 10 bases between the germline ends. In germline, CDR1 is SGHVS, CDR2 FQNEAQ. There are 15 residues in the CDR3. CDR3 region: CASSLGSGSTDTQYF. For the CDR3, the DNA is TGTGCCAGCAGCTTGGGGAGCGGGAGCACAGATACGCAGTATTTT.

This clone has a handful of counts. CDR3 nucleotide sequence: TGTGCCAGCAGTGACGTAGCGGGAGTTGTAGATACGCAGTATTTT. This encodes CASSDVAGVVDTQYF. The chain is built from TRBV6-4 and TRBJ2-3; 9 bases align to TRBD2. CDR1 MRHNA and CDR2 SNTAGT come from the germline V gene. Trimming at V came to 2 bases and at J to 5 bases, leaving 5 bases not matched to a gene. This CDR3 contains 15 residues.

As regards this clone: One end of the junction is discordant with germline, which a read error may explain. The gene calls are TRBV7-2 and TRBJ2-5; 13 nucleotides match TRBD2. Germline-derived CDR1 and CDR2 are SGHTA and FQGNSA. The CDR3 extends over 14 amino acids. CDR3: CASSLSGTSGTHYF. The DNA for the CDR3 is TGTGCCAGCAGCTTATCGGGGACTAGCGGGACCCATTACTTC.